This T cell receptor (beta chain) was sequenced in a study of blood T cell repertoires in COVID-19. In the study overall: Sample material is recorded as cDNA or gDNA derived from T cells, B-cell-depleted T cells, or PBMCs.

Here immunoSEQ multiplex PCR was the method, and the copy in TCRdb shows in-frame clones only, minus some. Of roughly 400,000 clones detected, 80% to 90% appear once; the ten largest clones hold 1% to 1.3%. Everyone who took part was roughly 18 to 89 years old, and they came from about two dozen US areas. Self-reported history from a screening survey and questionnaire set each donor's cohort. What the recovered Cohort 3 donors had was two negative PCRs, clearance, or symptom resolution. The source is a man aged 30-40 years who had recovered from COVID-19. The specimen sequenced was PBMCs or T cells enriched from blood (not recorded which).

The CDR3 region is CASSPTPGLVDEQYF. The CDR3 coding sequence is TGCGCCAGCAGCCCAACACCGGGACTAGTGGACGAGCAGTACTTC. The chain links TRBV5-1 to TRBJ2-7, with TRBD2 matching over 8 bases. With 4 bases clipped from V and 5 bases from J, the junction kept 11 bases outside the gene matches. The length of the CDR3 is 15 residues. Germline V gives CDR1 SGHRS, CDR2 YFSETQ.